The sequence of this T cell receptor beta chain was determined in a study of T cells in Graves' hyperthyroidism and ophthalmopathy. Findings of the study overall: Model predictions of ophthalmopathy came a median about six months before onset. A 13 V-J signature model discriminated ophthalmopathy versus stable hyperthyroidism.

This clonotype has ten or more counts. What it binds is unknown. Amplified regions were TCR beta CDR3 sequences from RNA transcripts. The HTBI primer set served for first-round RT-PCR of the TCR CDR3. TCRdb re-called the multiplex PCR reads with MiXCR, one entry per CDR3 protein. The data contain 600,000 or so distinct CDR3 sequences, 11% to 15% of them seen just once; the ten biggest clones take up 7.1%. V lost 5 bases and J lost 2, with 5 bases in between. The CDR3 covers 12 residues. Germline V gene data show CDR1 as SGHTA and CDR2 as FQGNSA. Orbital computed tomography and thyroid ultrasound, together with serum TRAb and thyroxine and clinical symptoms, were used for diagnoses.

The origin of this receptor is a woman aged 18-30 years with Graves' ophthalmopathy. The chain couples TRBV7-2 to TRBJ2-3; no definite D call. Material for sequencing was blood. CDR3 in DNA: TGTGCCAGCAGCCACTTCACAGATACGCAGTATTTT. Residues: CASSHFTDTQYF.